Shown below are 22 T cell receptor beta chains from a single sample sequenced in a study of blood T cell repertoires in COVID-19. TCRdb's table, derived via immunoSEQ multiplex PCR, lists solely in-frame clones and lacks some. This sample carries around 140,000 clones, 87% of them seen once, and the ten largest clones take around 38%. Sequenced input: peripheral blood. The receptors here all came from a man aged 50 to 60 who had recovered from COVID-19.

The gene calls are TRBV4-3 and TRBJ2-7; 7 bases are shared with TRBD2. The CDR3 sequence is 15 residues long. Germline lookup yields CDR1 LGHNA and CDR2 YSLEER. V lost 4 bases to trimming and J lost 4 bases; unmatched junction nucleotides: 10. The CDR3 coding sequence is TGCGCCAGCAGCCCCCCCCCGGGCGGGGGTTACGAGCAGTACTTC. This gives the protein CASSPPPGGGYEQYF.

In nucleotides, the CDR3 is TGTGCCAGTAGTATGGCCCATGCCGGGGGGCAAGAGACCCAGTACTTC. It codes for CASSMAHAGGQETQYF. The chain uses TRBV19 and TRBJ2-5; 7 bases fit TRBD2. V shed 3 bases and J 2 bases; nucleotides not matched to a gene: 9. The length of the CDR3 is 16 residues. CDR1 is LNHDA, CDR2 SQIVND, per germline (reference sequence). Looking up the rest from reference TRBV19 and TRBJ2-5 gives the full variable domain: DGGITQSPKYLFRKEGQNVTLSCEQNLNHDAMYWYRQDPGQGLRLIYYSQIVNDFQKGDIAEGYSVSREKKESFPLTVTSAQKNPTAFYLCASSMAHAGGQETQYFGPGTRLLVL.

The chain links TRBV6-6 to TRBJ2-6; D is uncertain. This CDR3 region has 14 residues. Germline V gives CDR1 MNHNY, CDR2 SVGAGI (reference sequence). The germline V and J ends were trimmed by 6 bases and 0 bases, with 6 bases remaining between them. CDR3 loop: CASSHSSGANVLTF. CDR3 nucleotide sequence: TGTGCCAGCAGCCACAGCTCTGGGGCCAACGTCCTGACTTTC.

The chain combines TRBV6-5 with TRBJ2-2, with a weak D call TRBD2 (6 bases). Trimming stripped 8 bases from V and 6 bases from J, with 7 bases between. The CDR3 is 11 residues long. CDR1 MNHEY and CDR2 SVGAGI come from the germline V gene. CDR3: CASGEAGELFF. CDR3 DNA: TGTGCCAGCGGGGAGGCCGGGGAGCTGTTTTTT.

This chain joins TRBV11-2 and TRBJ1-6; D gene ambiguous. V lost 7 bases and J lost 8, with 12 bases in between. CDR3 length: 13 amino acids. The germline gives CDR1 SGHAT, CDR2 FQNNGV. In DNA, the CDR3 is TGTGCCAGCACCTATACTTATGATTCACCCCTCCACTTT. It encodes CASTYTYDSPLHF.

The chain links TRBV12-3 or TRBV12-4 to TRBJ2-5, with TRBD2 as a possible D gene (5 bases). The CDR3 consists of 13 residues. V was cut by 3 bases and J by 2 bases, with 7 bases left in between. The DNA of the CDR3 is TGTGCCAGCAGTTTTAGGAGGCAAGAGACCCAGTACTTC. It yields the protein CASSFRRQETQYF.

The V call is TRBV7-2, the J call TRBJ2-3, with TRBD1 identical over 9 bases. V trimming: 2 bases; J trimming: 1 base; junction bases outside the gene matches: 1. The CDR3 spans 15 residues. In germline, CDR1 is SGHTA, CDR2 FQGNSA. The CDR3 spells CASSLHRGRTDTQYF. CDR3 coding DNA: TGTGCCAGCAGCTTACACAGGGGGCGCACAGATACGCAGTATTTT.

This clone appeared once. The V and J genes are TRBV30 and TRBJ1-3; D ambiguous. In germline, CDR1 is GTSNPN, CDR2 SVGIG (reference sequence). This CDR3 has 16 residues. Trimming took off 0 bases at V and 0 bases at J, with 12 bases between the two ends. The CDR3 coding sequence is TGTGCCTGGAGTGTACGGAGCGGTAGCTCTGGAAACACCATATATTTT. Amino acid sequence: CAWSVRSGSSGNTIYF.

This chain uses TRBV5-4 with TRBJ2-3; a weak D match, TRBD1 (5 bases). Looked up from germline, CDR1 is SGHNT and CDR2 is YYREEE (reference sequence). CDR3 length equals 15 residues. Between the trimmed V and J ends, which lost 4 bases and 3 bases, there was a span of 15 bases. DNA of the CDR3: TGTGCCAGCAGCCCTGACAGCGTCCGGACAGATACGCAGTATTTT. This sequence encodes CASSPDSVRTDTQYF.

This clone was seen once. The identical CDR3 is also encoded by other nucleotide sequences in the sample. The DNA of the CDR3 is TGTGCCAGCAGCCTTAGACTAGCGGGCTCCTACGAGCAGTACTTC. Translating it yields CASSLRLAGSYEQYF. The genes are TRBV6-5 and TRBJ2-7; 10 bases align to TRBD2. Germline CDR1 reads MNHEY; CDR2 reads SVGAGI. V shed 6 bases and J 0 bases; nucleotides not matched to a gene: 5. The CDR3 spans 15 residues.

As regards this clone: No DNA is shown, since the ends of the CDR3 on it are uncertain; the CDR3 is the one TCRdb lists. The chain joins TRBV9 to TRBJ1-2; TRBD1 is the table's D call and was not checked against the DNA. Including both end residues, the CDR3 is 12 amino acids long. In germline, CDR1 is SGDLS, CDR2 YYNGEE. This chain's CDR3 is CASSVATGAILF.

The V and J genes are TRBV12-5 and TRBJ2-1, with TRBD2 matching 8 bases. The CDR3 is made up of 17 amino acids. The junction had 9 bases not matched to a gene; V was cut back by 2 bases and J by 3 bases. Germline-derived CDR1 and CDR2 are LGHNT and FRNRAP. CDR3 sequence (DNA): TGTGCTAGTGGTTTGTTCCGCGGGGGGTCAAACTACAATGAGCAGTTCTTC. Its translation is CASGLFRGGSNYNEQFF.

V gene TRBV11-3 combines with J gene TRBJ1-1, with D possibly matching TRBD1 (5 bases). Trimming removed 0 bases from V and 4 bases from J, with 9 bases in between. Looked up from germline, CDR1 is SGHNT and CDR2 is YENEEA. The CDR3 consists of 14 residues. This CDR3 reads CASSLEGHSTEAFF. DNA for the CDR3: TGTGCCAGCAGCTTAGAGGGGCACAGCACTGAAGCTTTCTTT.

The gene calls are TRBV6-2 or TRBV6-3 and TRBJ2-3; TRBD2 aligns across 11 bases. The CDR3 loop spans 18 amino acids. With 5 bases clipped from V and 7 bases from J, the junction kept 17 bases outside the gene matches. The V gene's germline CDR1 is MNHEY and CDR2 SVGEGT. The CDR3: CASSPGSLTSGGPNTQYF. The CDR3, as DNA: TGTGCCAGCAGTCCAGGCTCTCTAACTAGCGGGGGACCAAATACGCAGTATTTT.

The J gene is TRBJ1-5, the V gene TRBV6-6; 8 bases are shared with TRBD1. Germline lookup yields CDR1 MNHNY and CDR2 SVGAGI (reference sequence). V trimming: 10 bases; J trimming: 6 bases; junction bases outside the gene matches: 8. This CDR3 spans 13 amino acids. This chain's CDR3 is CATDRGLSQPQHF. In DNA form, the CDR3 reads TGTGCCACCGACAGGGGTTTGTCTCAGCCCCAGCATTTT.

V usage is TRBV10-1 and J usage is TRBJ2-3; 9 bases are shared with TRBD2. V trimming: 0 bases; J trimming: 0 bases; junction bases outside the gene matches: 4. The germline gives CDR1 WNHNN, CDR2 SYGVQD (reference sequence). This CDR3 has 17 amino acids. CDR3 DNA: TGCGCCAGCAGTGAGTCCCCAGCGGGGGGTAGCACAGATACGCAGTATTTT. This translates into CASSESPAGGSTDTQYF.

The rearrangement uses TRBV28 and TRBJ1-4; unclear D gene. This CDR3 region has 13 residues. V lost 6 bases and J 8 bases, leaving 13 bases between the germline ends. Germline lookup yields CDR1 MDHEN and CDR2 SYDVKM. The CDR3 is CASSLGRVEKLFF. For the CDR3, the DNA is TGTGCCAGCAGCCTCGGGAGAGTAGAAAAACTGTTTTTT.

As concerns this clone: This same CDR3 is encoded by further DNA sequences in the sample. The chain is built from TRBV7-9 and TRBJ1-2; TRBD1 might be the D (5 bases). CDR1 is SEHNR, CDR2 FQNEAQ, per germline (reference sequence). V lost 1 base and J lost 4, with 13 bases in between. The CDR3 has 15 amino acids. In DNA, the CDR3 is TGTGCCAGCAGCTTAGACCAGGGTAGTACCTATGGCTACACCTTC. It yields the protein CASSLDQGSTYGYTF.

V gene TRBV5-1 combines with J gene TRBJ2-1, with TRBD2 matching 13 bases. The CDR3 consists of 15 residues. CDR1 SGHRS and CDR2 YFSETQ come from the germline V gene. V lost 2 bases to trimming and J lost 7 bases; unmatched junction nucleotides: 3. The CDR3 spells CASSLGLAGVNEQFF. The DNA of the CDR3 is TGCGCCAGCAGCTTAGGACTAGCGGGGGTAAATGAGCAGTTCTTC.

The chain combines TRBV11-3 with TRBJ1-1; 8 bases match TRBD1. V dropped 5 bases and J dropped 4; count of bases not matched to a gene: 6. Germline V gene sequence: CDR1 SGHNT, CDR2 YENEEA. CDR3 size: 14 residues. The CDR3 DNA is TGTGCCAGCAGCGAAAACAGGGGGAGCACTGAAGCTTTCTTT. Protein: CASSENRGSTEAFF. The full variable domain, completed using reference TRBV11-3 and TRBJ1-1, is EAGVVQSPRYKIIEKKQPVAFWCNPISGHNTLYWYLQNLGQGPELLIRYENEEAVDDSQLPKDRFSAERLKGVDSTLKIQPAELGDSAVYLCASSENRGSTEAFFGQGTRLTVV.

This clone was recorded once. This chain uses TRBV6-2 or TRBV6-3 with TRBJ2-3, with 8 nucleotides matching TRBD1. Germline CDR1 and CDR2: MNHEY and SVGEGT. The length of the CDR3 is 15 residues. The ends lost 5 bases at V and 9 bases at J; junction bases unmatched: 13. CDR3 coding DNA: TGTGCCAGCAGTCGCCCAGGACAGGGATTATCCACGCAGTATTTT. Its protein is CASSRPGQGLSTQYF.

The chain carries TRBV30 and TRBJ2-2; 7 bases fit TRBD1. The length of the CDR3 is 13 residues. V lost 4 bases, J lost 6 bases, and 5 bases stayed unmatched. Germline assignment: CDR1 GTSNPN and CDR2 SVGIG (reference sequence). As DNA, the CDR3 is TGTGCCTGGAAGACAGGGTCGGCCGGGGAGCTGTTTTTT. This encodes CAWKTGSAGELFF.